This TCR beta chain was sequenced during a study of blood T cell repertoires in COVID-19. Trimming pared 6 bases from V and 5 bases from J, leaving 16 bases between. This CDR3 has 14 residues. Germline V CDR1 and CDR2: MDHEN, SYDVKM. Assay: immunoSEQ multiplex PCR; the TCRdb copy retains only in-frame clones and omits some. The repertoire holds approximately 290,000 clones, approximately 91% seen once, with around 13% in the top ten. The TCR comes from a woman in her sixties with acute or convalescent COVID-19. Sequencing used peripheral blood. V gene TRBV28 combines with J gene TRBJ2-5, with a weak D call TRBD1 (7 bases). CDR3 nucleotides: TGTGCCAGCAGGAATATACAGGGGAGGGAGACCCAGTACTTC. Its protein product is CASRNIQGRETQYF.